The T cell receptor beta chain under discussion was sequenced for a study of PD-1 blockade in classical Hodgkin lymphoma. Study-wide results and limits: The authors have not defined what causes the repertoire differences, possibly disease activity or prior therapy. TCR diversity at baseline was reported to be reduced in newly diagnosed patients relative to healthy donors.

Germline V CDR1 and CDR2: SGHRS, YFSETQ. V was cut by 0 bases and J by 4 bases, with 16 bases left in between. CDR3 size: 17 residues. Comments on this clone: The antigen is undetermined.

The data were produced by immunoSEQ multiplex PCR, yet TCRdb's version contains in-frame clones alone and is incomplete. The table shows around 60,000 clones, with about 90% occurring only once. Time point noted: cycle 4 day 1 (C4D1), after six to seven weeks of nivolumab. Every patient was affected by relapse after autologous stem cell transplantation, while exposure to brentuximab vedotin was not uniform. Best responses fell into complete response, partial response or progressive disease. The material was peripheral blood mononuclear cells (PBMCs), obtained before the fourth cycle of nivolumab. V is TRBV5-1 and J is TRBJ2-2, with D perhaps TRBD2 (5 bases). The receptor was isolated from a human donor with classical Hodgkin lymphoma. CDR3 sequence (DNA): TGCGCCAGCAGCTTGGCGCGACCCATTCGGGGCACCGGGGAGCTGTTTTTT. Amino acids: CASSLARPIRGTGELFF.